The 30 T cell receptor beta chains reported below all come from one sample, sequenced in a study of low-dose radiotherapy and immunotherapy resistance in tumors. Time point here: after trial treatment. The treatment here: LDRT plus nivolumab, ipilimumab, low-dose cyclophosphamide and aspirin (RACIN trial). Alpha and beta chains were covered, as first-strand cDNA relied on TRAV- and TRBV-specific primers. The PCR that amplified TCRs ran for 20 cycles, relying on a constant-region primer and a V-primer adapter. One entry per CDR3 protein, called by TCRdb with MiXCR from the reads. Of tens of thousands of distinct CDR3 sequences in the sample, about 25% were seen once. Source: PBMCs, taken after low-dose radiotherapy plus immunotherapy. The receptor set was obtained from a male donor with prostate cancer.

There are many counts of this clonotype. V gene TRBV20-1 combines with J gene TRBJ2-1; perhaps TRBD2 as D (7 bases). The V end was cut by 5 bases, the J end by 1 base, with 18 bases between. Per the germline V gene, CDR1 is DFQATT and CDR2 is SNEGSKA (reference sequence). The length of the CDR3 is 16 residues. The CDR3 DNA reads as TGCAGTGCTCGTCAAGGGGGGGGACCTTCCTACAATGAGCAGTTCTTC. It specifies CSARQGGGPSYNEQFF.

This clonotype was picked up many times. This chain joins TRBV6-6 and TRBJ2-7; D uncertain. V was cut by 6 bases and J by 5 bases, with 8 bases left in between. The CDR3 runs 11 residues. The V gene's germline CDR1 is MNHNY and CDR2 SVGAGI (reference sequence). This CDR3 reads CASSLGNEQYF. CDR3 DNA sequence: TGTGCCAGCAGCCTTGGAAACGAGCAGTACTTC.

The V gene is TRBV5-4, the J gene TRBJ2-7, with 13 bases fitting TRBD2. The germline V gene encodes CDR1 SGHNT and CDR2 YYREEE (reference sequence). CDR3 length: 16 residues. Losses at the gene ends were 6 bases for V and 4 bases for J; bases not matched to a gene: 10. CDR3: CASTVAPGLAGYEQYF. The CDR3 nucleotides are TGTGCCAGCACCGTCGCACCGGGACTAGCGGGGTACGAGCAGTACTTC.

In its sample, this clonotype is medium-sized. The chain employs TRBV6-1 and TRBJ2-7, with 7 positions matching TRBD2. With V trimmed by 5 bases and J by 2 bases, 3 bases remained unmatched. CDR1 MNHNS and CDR2 SASEGT come from the germline V gene. CDR3 length: 13 amino acids. The CDR3 DNA is TGTGCCAGCAGTACTAGCGCACCCTACGAGCAGTACTTC. Translating gives CASSTSAPYEQYF.

This clonotype was counted many times. The chain employs TRBV27 and TRBJ1-1; a weak D match, TRBD1 (5 bases). With 1 base removed from V and 5 bases from J, the gap between germline ends came to 11 bases. The CDR3 spans 14 residues. The germline gives CDR1 MNHEY, CDR2 SMNVEV (reference sequence). The CDR3 reads CASSLFRAGTEAFF. CDR3 coding DNA: TGTGCCAGCAGTTTATTTAGGGCAGGGACTGAAGCTTTCTTT.

V and J are TRBV11-3 and TRBJ2-5; 12 positions agree with TRBD2. The germline V gene has CDR1 SGHNT and CDR2 YENEEA. CDR3 length equals 15 residues. V trimming: 4 bases; J trimming: 5 bases; junction bases outside the gene matches: 5. Here the CDR3 reads CASSSTLAGGETQYF. The CDR3 DNA is TGTGCCAGCAGCTCCACACTAGCGGGAGGTGAGACCCAGTACTTC.

There are many counts of this clonotype. The chain carries TRBV18 and TRBJ2-5, with D perhaps TRBD1 or TRBD2 (5 bases each). CDR1 and CDR2 (germline): KGHSH, LQKENI. This CDR3 comprises 14 residues. Trimming stripped 0 bases from V and 3 bases from J, with 8 bases between. The CDR3 loop is CASSPPGPKETQYF. CDR3 bases: TGTGCCAGCTCACCACCGGGACCGAAAGAGACCCAGTACTTC.

The table lists this clonotype with a few counts. This chain links TRBV28 with TRBJ2-2, with D unclear. CDR3 length: 13 amino acids. Germline lookup yields CDR1 MDHEN and CDR2 SYDVKM. V lost 0 bases and J 1 base, leaving 0 bases between the germline ends. The DNA for the CDR3 is TGTGCCAGCAGTTTATGGAACACCGGGGAGCTGTTTTTT. As protein: CASSLWNTGELFF.

This clonotype showed up many times. The rearrangement uses TRBV6-6 and TRBJ2-5; 11 bases fit TRBD1. The germline CDR1 and CDR2 sequences are MNHNY and SVGAGI (reference sequence). This CDR3 comprises 15 residues. The V and J ends lost 5 bases and 4 bases, in that order; junction bases with no gene match: 6. CDR3 loop: CASSQGTGGGETQYF. In DNA, the CDR3 is TGTGCCAGCAGTCAAGGGACAGGGGGGGGAGAGACCCAGTACTTC.

This clonotype was found a few times. The chain is built from TRBV5-1 and TRBJ2-2; TRBD2 matches 7 bases. The CDR3 is 16 amino acids. V shed 0 bases and J 1 base; nucleotides not matched to a gene: 3. In germline, CDR1 is SGHRS, CDR2 YFSETQ. CDR3 bases: TGCGCCAGCAGCTTGGGGCTAGCGGAGAACACCGGGGAGCTGTTTTTT. It is translated as CASSLGLAENTGELFF.

This chain links TRBV2 with TRBJ2-5, with D possibly called TRBD1 or TRBD2 (6 bases each). V was pared by 2 bases and J by 6 bases, with 16 bases between. The CDR3 loop spans 15 amino acids. Germline CDR1 and CDR2: SNHLY and FYNNEI. For the CDR3, the DNA is TGTGCCAGCAGTGAAAGTTCCGGGGGCCCCAAGACCCAGTACTTC. This translates into CASSESSGGPKTQYF.

At least ten counts were recorded for this clonotype. The CDR3 protein is CASRGGGPNQPQHF. The DNA for the CDR3 is TGTGCCAGCAGGGGAGGGGGACCAAATCAGCCCCAGCATTTT. The chain recombines TRBV2 with TRBJ1-5, with a possible D match to TRBD1 (6 bases). The germline V gene encodes CDR1 SNHLY and CDR2 FYNNEI. The CDR3 length is 14 residues. With 6 bases removed from V and 4 bases from J, the gap between germline ends came to 13 bases. The whole variable domain, filled in from reference TRBV2 and TRBJ1-5, reads EPEVTQTPSHQVTQMGQEVILRCVPISNHLYFYWYRQILGQKVEFLVSFYNNEISEKSEIFDDQFSVERPDGSNFTLKIRSTKLEDSAMYFCASRGGGPNQPQHFGDGTRLSIL.

There are many counts of this clonotype. The genes are TRBV27 and TRBJ2-7, with 9 positions matching TRBD1. Germline lookup yields CDR1 MNHEY and CDR2 SMNVEV (reference sequence). The CDR3 consists of 16 residues. J gave up 3 bases and V 4 bases, and 10 bases lay outside the gene matches. This chain's CDR3 is CASSSLSGTGFYEQYF. The CDR3 coding sequence is TGTGCCAGCAGTTCGCTCTCCGGGACAGGGTTCTACGAGCAGTACTTC.

In this sample, this clonotype turned up many times. A junction end diverges from the germline sequence, so it may reflect a read error. The V call is TRBV27, the J call TRBJ1-6, with D possibly matching TRBD1 (6 bases). Germline V gives CDR1 MNHEY, CDR2 SMNVEV (reference sequence). CDR3 length: 14 amino acids. CDR3 DNA: TGTGCCAGCAGACACACAGGGTATAGTTCACCCCTCCACTTT. Protein product: CASRHTGYSSPLHF.

Details on this clonotype: The limits of the CDR3 on the DNA are not certain, so only TCRdb's listed CDR3 is given. The genes are TRBV6-1 and TRBJ2-7; the D call in the table, TRBD2, was not verified against the DNA. Germline loops: CDR1 MNHNS, CDR2 SASEGT. The length of the CDR3 is 23 amino acids, counting both ends. This CDR3 is CASTNQTSMYLCASSPQSYEQYF.

This clonotype was seen ten or more times. The gene calls are TRBV24-1 and TRBJ1-5; D gene uncertain. Deletions cut 0 bases from V and 5 bases from J, with 7 bases between. From germline, CDR1 is KGHDR and CDR2 SFDVKD. CDR3 size: 14 residues. The CDR3 is CATSDLSGYQPQHF. In DNA, the CDR3 is TGTGCCACCAGTGATTTGTCGGGATATCAGCCCCAGCATTTT.

This clonotype showed up many times. V is TRBV5-6 and J is TRBJ1-1; D is possibly TRBD1 (5 bases). Per germline, CDR1 SGHDT and CDR2 YYEEEE. The ends were cut back, 0 bases at V and 0 bases at J, with 9 bases in the middle. The CDR3 contains 15 residues. CDR3 DNA: TGTGCCAGCAGCTTGGGGGGGAGAATGAACACTGAAGCTTTCTTT. Protein product: CASSLGGRMNTEAFF.

This clonotype was recorded many times. The chain has TRBV6-1 and TRBJ2-7, with 9 bases identical to TRBD1. The germline V gene encodes CDR1 MNHNS and CDR2 SASEGT. The CDR3 is 12 residues long. Losses at the gene ends were 8 bases for V and 9 bases for J; bases not matched to a gene: 8. CDR3 region: CASSGQGAGQYF. The CDR3 nucleotides read TGTGCCAGCTCGGGACAGGGAGCTGGGCAGTACTTC.

This clonotype was counted a single time. A read error is likely here: a far larger clone is one base away. The rearrangement joins TRBV7-4 to TRBJ2-1; D is perhaps TRBD1 or TRBD2 (7 bases each). The CDR3 contains 13 residues. CDR1 and CDR2 from the germline V gene are SGHVT and SQSDAQ. The DNA for the CDR3 is TGTGTCAGCACTCCAGGGGGGGCCCGGCAGCAGTTCTTC. The encoded protein is CVSTPGGARQQFF.

This clonotype was detected ten times or more. V usage is TRBV28 and J usage is TRBJ2-5, with D unresolved. V was trimmed by 4 bases and J by 1 base, leaving 7 bases between them. Germline CDR1 and CDR2: MDHEN and SYDVKM. The CDR3 covers 13 residues. The CDR3 sequence is CASSYGSQETQYF. As DNA, the CDR3 is TGTGCCAGCAGTTATGGCTCCCAAGAGACCCAGTACTTC.

About this clonotype itself: A read error likely explains this, since a far larger clone differs by one base. The chain has TRBV12-3 or TRBV12-4 and TRBJ2-3; D unclear. This CDR3 region has 15 residues. Between the trimmed V and J ends, which lost 5 bases and 3 bases, there was a span of 15 bases. The CDR3: CASSDKARTTDTQYF. The DNA for the CDR3 is TGTGCCAGCAGTGACAAGGCTCGCACGACAGATACGCAGTATTTT.

There are many counts of this clonotype. This sequence joins TRBV20-1 and TRBJ2-6, with 7 nucleotides matching TRBD2. V lost 6 bases, J lost 2 bases, and 10 bases stayed unmatched. The CDR3 extends over 16 amino acids. Germline values: CDR1 DFQATT, CDR2 SNEGSKA (reference sequence). The CDR3 DNA reads TGCAGTGCCCTCGGGGGGTCTGTTACTGGGGCCAACGTCCTGACTTTC. Amino acid sequence: CSALGGSVTGANVLTF.

With regard to this clonotype: Only one base separates this from a far larger clonotype, so it likely reflects a read error. This chain connects TRBV11-2 to TRBJ2-7; TRBD2 agrees at 10 bases. CDR1 SGHAT and CDR2 FQNNGV come from the germline V gene. Germline trimming cut 4 bases from V and 7 bases from J; bases unmatched to any gene: 16. This CDR3 region has 17 residues. The DNA of the CDR3 is TGTGCCAGCAGCTCCCAGGCGGCTAGCGGGAGTGACAATGAGCAGTACTTC. Residues: CASSSQAASGSDNEQYF.

This clonotype was seen repeatedly, ten times or more. J is TRBJ2-1 and V is TRBV6-6; 7 nucleotides match TRBD2. The germline V gene encodes CDR1 MNHNY and CDR2 SVGAGI (reference sequence). The ends lost 4 bases at V and 11 bases at J; junction bases unmatched: 11. This CDR3 spans 14 amino acids. This CDR3 is CASSSGEGILKQFF. The CDR3 bases are TGTGCCAGCAGTTCTGGGGAGGGCATCCTAAAGCAGTTCTTC.

The table lists this clonotype with many counts. The chain couples TRBV6-2 or TRBV6-3 to TRBJ1-1, with 8 bases matching TRBD1. The CDR3 spans 15 residues. Losses at the gene ends were 6 bases for V and 1 base for J; bases not matched to a gene: 7. The V gene's germline CDR1 is MNHEY and CDR2 SVGEGT. The CDR3 nucleotides read TGTGCCAGCAGCCTTTCTGGACAGGGGAACACTGAAGCTTTCTTT. It yields the protein CASSLSGQGNTEAFF.

This clonotype was recorded many times. V usage is TRBV6-2 or TRBV6-3 and J usage is TRBJ1-2; D remains ambiguous. Germline V gene sequence: CDR1 MNHEY, CDR2 SVGEGT. The CDR3 runs to 11 residues. V was shortened by 4 bases and J by 6 bases, with 6 bases between the two germline ends. DNA for the CDR3: TGTGCCAGCAGTTCGGGGAATGGCTACACCTTC. Amino acid sequence: CASSSGNGYTF.

Turning to this clonotype: A read error is the likely source, as a far larger clone sits one nucleotide away. The gene calls are TRBV11-1 and TRBJ2-7, with TRBD1 matching over 7 bases. Germline V gives CDR1 SGHAT, CDR2 FQDESV (reference sequence). This CDR3 is built from 15 residues. The CDR3 reads CARSLPDRTSYEQYF. CDR3 bases: TGTGCCAGAAGCTTGCCGGACAGGACCTCCTACGAGCAGTACTTC.

This clonotype has at least ten counts. V is TRBV20-1 and J is TRBJ2-5, with unresolved D. Germline V gene data show CDR1 as DFQATT and CDR2 as SNEGSKA (reference sequence). The CDR3 length is 15 residues. Between the trimmed V and J ends, which lost 3 bases and 2 bases, there was a span of 16 bases. The CDR3 protein is CSARGWVGVQETQYF. The CDR3 DNA reads TGCAGTGCTAGGGGATGGGTCGGAGTACAAGAGACCCAGTACTTC.

In regard to this clonotype: This likely reflects a read error, since a far larger clone is one base away. The gene calls are TRBV28 and TRBJ2-1; D call uncertain. The V gene's germline CDR1 is MDHEN and CDR2 SYDVKM. The CDR3 loop spans 15 amino acids. The ends were cut back, 7 bases at V and 10 bases at J, with 23 bases in the middle. The DNA for the CDR3 is TGTGCCAGCACTAGTATAGGTAGAAGCTCCTACGAGCAGTTCTTC. Translating gives CASTSIGRSSYEQFF.

This clonotype was seen at least ten times. The chain carries TRBV14 and TRBJ1-1, with D possibly TRBD1 on 6 matching bases. V was shortened by 5 bases and J by 8 bases, with 12 bases between the two germline ends. Germline V lookup: CDR1 SGHDN, CDR2 FVKESK. This CDR3 has 12 amino acids. The CDR3: CASSLGALEAFF. The DNA of the CDR3 is TGTGCCAGCAGCTTGGGGGCTCTGGAAGCTTTCTTT.